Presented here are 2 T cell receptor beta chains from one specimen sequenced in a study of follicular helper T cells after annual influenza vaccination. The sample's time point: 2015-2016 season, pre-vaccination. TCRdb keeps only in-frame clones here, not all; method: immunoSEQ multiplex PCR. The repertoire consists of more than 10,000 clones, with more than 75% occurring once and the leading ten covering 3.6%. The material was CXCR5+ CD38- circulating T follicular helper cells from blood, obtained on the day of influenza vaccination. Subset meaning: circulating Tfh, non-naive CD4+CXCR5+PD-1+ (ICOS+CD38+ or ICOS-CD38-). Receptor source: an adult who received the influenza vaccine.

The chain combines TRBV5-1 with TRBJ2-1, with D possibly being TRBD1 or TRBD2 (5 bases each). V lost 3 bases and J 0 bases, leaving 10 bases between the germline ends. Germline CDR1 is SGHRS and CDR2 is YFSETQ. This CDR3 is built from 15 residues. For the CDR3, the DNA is TGCGCCAGCAGCTGGACTCAGGGCTCCTACAATGAGCAGTTCTTC. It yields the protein CASSWTQGSYNEQFF.

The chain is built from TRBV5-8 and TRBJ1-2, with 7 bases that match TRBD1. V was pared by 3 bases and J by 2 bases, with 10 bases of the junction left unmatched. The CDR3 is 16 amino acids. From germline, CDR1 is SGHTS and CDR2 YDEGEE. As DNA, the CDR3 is TGTGCCAGCAGCTGGGACGGGACAGCCTCAAACTATGGCTACACCTTC. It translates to CASSWDGTASNYGYTF.